This TCR beta chain was retrieved from a study of blood T cell repertoires in COVID-19. As for the study in general: Samples taken during acute and convalescent COVID-19 were collected in the United States, Italy and Spain. Sources were T cells, B-cell-depleted T cells, or PBMCs; the material itself was cDNA or gDNA.

In the study's own analysis: Quantification of nucleated cells was approximated via reference gene primer amplification. Assay: immunoSEQ multiplex PCR; the TCRdb copy retains only in-frame clones and omits some. V and J calls and clone size come straight from that table; D and trimming were deduced from the DNA. In the table there are over 200,000 clones, approximately 89% of which are singletons. This clone was observed once. The germline V gene encodes CDR1 LGHNA and CDR2 YSLEER. The CDR3 has 11 amino acids. V lost 6 bases, J lost 12 bases, and 3 bases stayed unmatched. This sequence was found in a man in his forties who had recovered from COVID-19. Sequenced material: peripheral blood. This chain connects TRBV4-3 to TRBJ2-1; TRBD2 matches at 9 bases. This CDR3 is CASRGAGGQFF. As DNA, the CDR3 is TGCGCCAGCAGGGGAGCGGGGGGGCAGTTCTTC.